The 9 T cell receptor beta chains given below trace back to one sample, sequenced in a study of patients and donors after allogeneic stem cell transplantation. TCRdb re-analysed the RT-PCR reads in MiXCR, keeping a single row per CDR3 protein. The sample holds approximately 140,000 distinct CDR3 sequences, roughly two fifths seen once. The sequencing sample was made of blood, either unsorted or a sorted T cell fraction (not recorded which). The receptors originated from a human donor who was either an allogeneic HSCT recipient or a stem cell or donor lymphocyte infusion donor (not recorded which). It is not recorded whose cells these are; they may come from a transplant donor.

The chain is built from TRBV10-3 and TRBJ1-5; 8 bases map to TRBD1. Germline-derived CDR1 and CDR2 are ENHRY and SYGVKD. CDR3 size: 17 residues. Losses at the gene ends were 2 bases for V and 1 base for J; bases not matched to a gene: 7. CDR3 in amino acids: CAISESAGGGSNQPQHF. The DNA of the CDR3 is TGTGCCATCAGTGAGAGTGCAGGGGGCGGAAGCAATCAGCCCCAGCATTTT.

This rearrangement joins TRBV12-3 or TRBV12-4 to TRBJ1-1; TRBD1 matches at 7 bases. CDR3 length: 14 residues. V was pared by 5 bases and J by 0 bases, with 3 bases of the junction left unmatched. Here the CDR3 reads CASSPRGVNTEAFF. Written as DNA, the CDR3 is TGTGCCAGCAGTCCCAGGGGGGTGAACACTGAAGCTTTCTTT.

The rearrangement joins TRBV6-5 to TRBJ2-7; TRBD1 agrees at 10 bases. With 5 bases clipped from V and 7 bases from J, the junction kept 5 bases outside the gene matches. The CDR3 is 13 amino acids. The V gene's germline CDR1 is MNHEY and CDR2 SVGAGI. CDR3 protein: CASSAGTGEEQYV. For the CDR3, the DNA is TGTGCCAGCAGTGCCGGGACAGGGGAAGAGCAGTACGTC.

This clonotype was recorded a few times. V gene TRBV29-1 combines with J gene TRBJ1-1, with D perhaps TRBD1 (5 bases). The germline V and J ends were trimmed by 6 bases and 1 base, with 12 bases remaining between them. This CDR3 is built from 13 residues. The germline gives CDR1 SQVTM, CDR2 ANQGSEA. The CDR3 sequence is CSVETAPNTEAFF. The CDR3, as DNA: TGCAGCGTCGAGACAGCCCCGAACACTGAAGCTTTCTTT.

The V gene is TRBV9, the J gene TRBJ2-2; 15 bases match TRBD2. Germline V gene data show CDR1 as SGDLS and CDR2 as YYNGEE. The CDR3 has 15 residues. V lost 3 bases, J lost 9 bases, and 3 bases stayed unmatched. CDR3 DNA sequence: TGTGCCAGCAGCGGGACTAGCGGGGGGGCCCGGGAGCTGTTTTTT. Its translation is CASSGTSGGARELFF.

CDR3 residues: CASRPPGQGSEKLFF. CDR3 nucleotide sequence: TGTGCCAGCAGGCCTCCGGGACAGGGGAGCGAAAAACTGTTTTTT. The J gene is TRBJ1-4, the V gene TRBV12-3 or TRBV12-4, with TRBD1 matching 10 bases. The CDR3 has 15 amino acids. J lost 8 bases, V lost 6 bases, and 9 bases had no gene match.

The genes are TRBV20-1 and TRBJ2-3, with D hard to call. This CDR3 has 15 residues. CDR1 and CDR2 from the germline V gene are DFQATT and SNEGSKA (reference sequence). Trimming took off 6 bases at V and 2 bases at J, with 18 bases between the two ends. This chain's CDR3 is CSANKEGPVTDTQYF. In nucleotides, the CDR3 is TGCAGTGCCAACAAAGAAGGACCCGTCACAGATACGCAGTATTTT.

The gene calls are TRBV20-1 and TRBJ2-3; 7 bases line up with TRBD1. V lost 2 bases to trimming and J lost 2 bases; unmatched junction nucleotides: 7. The CDR3 consists of 15 residues. CDR1 is DFQATT, CDR2 SNEGSKA, per germline (reference sequence). The CDR3 reads CSARTDRSYTDTQYF. The CDR3 coding sequence is TGCAGTGCTAGAACGGACAGGAGTTACACAGATACGCAGTATTTT.

The chain recombines TRBV20-1 with TRBJ1-1, with unresolved D. This CDR3 has 14 amino acids. Germline loops: CDR1 DFQATT, CDR2 SNEGSKA (reference sequence). The V end lost 2 bases, the J end lost 0 bases, and 10 bases lay between the germline ends. The CDR3 coding sequence is TGCAGTGCTAGACCCTATTACCTGAACACTGAAGCTTTCTTT. As protein: CSARPYYLNTEAFF.